This T cell receptor (beta chain) was sequenced during a study of cytotoxic CD8 clonotypes in ibrutinib-treated CLL. With respect to this clone: Its antigen is undetermined.

Overall study results and limits: Clonality rose at ibrutinib response and fell back toward baseline at progression. At the start, clonality exceeded age-matched healthy donors and followed circulating CD8+ T-cell counts. Treatment left the uncommon public clonotypes either contracted or stable in frequency.

The CDR3 spans 16 residues. V was trimmed by 3 bases and J by 0 bases, leaving 11 bases between them. Germline loops: CDR1 KGHSH, CDR2 LQKENI. The protocol was immunoSEQ multiplex PCR, while the TCRdb copy is restricted to in-frame clones and leaves out a portion. The profile shows some 200,000 clones, 75% to 80% of them singletons. The TCR originated in a human donor with chronic lymphocytic leukemia. Sequenced material: PBMCs, taken after 12 months of ibrutinib treatment. The rearrangement links TRBV18 to TRBJ1-4, with a weak D call TRBD1 (6 bases). CDR3 protein: CASSPAGQPTNEKLFF. CDR3 coding DNA: TGTGCCAGCTCACCTGCCGGACAGCCAACTAATGAAAAACTGTTTTTT.